This is a list of T cell receptor beta chains from one sample in a study of blood T cell repertoires in COVID-19. Clones were read by immunoSEQ multiplex PCR, and TCRdb kept only the in-frame ones, dropping some. The sample holds 50,000 to 70,000 clones; about 91% are singletons and the top ten take under 3%. Specimen: peripheral blood. All receptors come from a man between 60 and 70 years old with acute or convalescent COVID-19. Each CDR3 is given with its conserved first and last residue. A D gene is named only where the DNA matches it firmly. Size values are once, few and many counts, or a class for expanded clones, and some rows have none.

CDR3aa,CDR3nt,j_gene,abundance,v_gene,d_gene
CASSPLGTEAFF,TGTGCCAGCAGCCCACTCGGGACTGAAGCTTTCTTT,TRBJ1-1,.,TRBV6-6,.
CAWSYYGEKLFF,TGTGCCTGGAGTTACTACGGGGAAAAACTGTTTTTT,TRBJ1-4,.,TRBV30,.
CASRPRGQVQETQYF,TGTGCCAGCAGACCCCGGGGACAGGTCCAAGAGACCCAGTACTTC,TRBJ2-5,.,TRBV6-5,TRBD1
CSVVPGFSYEQYF,TGCAGCGTCGTTCCGGGGTTCTCCTACGAGCAGTACTTC,TRBJ2-7,.,TRBV29-1,.
CATSDVLAGQLGETQYF,TGTGCCACCAGTGATGTGCTGGCGGGACAGCTCGGAGAGACCCAGTACTTC,TRBJ2-5,.,TRBV24-1,.
CASSQGQITNEKLFF,TGCGCCAGCAGCCAAGGACAGATAACTAATGAAAAACTGTTTTTT,TRBJ1-4,.,TRBV4-1,.
CASSSPRAGENYEQYF,TGTGCCAGCAGTTCCCCACGAGCGGGAGAAAACTACGAGCAGTACTTC,TRBJ2-7,.,TRBV27,TRBD2
CASSSTSFAGGRYEQYF,TGTGCCAGCAGTTCCACATCCTTTGCAGGGGGCCGCTACGAGCAGTACTTC,TRBJ2-7,.,TRBV28,TRBD1
CATSESGINQPQHF,TGTGCCACCAGTGAGTCAGGTATCAATCAGCCCCAGCATTTT,TRBJ1-5,.,TRBV24-1,.
CASSSGQGRQETQYF,TGTGCCAGCAGCAGCGGACAGGGAAGGCAAGAGACCCAGTACTTC,TRBJ2-5,few,TRBV7-8,TRBD1
CASSEQGVDEKLFF,TGTGCCAGCAGTGAACAGGGCGTCGATGAAAAACTGTTTTTT,TRBJ1-4,.,TRBV2,.
CASSPTLGGYGYTF,TGTGCCAGCAGTCCAACCTTAGGGGGCTATGGCTACACCTTC,TRBJ1-2,.,TRBV28,.
CASSYGSQPQHF,TGTGCCAGCAGTTACGGGTCCCAGCCCCAGCATTTT,TRBJ1-5,.,TRBV28,.
CASSSGQTATNEKLFF,TGTGCCAGCAGCTCAGGACAGACTGCAACTAATGAAAAACTGTTTTTT,TRBJ1-4,.,TRBV11-3,.